Listed below are T cell receptor beta chains from one sample, sequenced in a study of graft-versus-host responses after intestinal transplantation. Repertoires were generated with immunoSEQ multiplex PCR, while TCRdb's copy carries only in-frame clones and drops some. The table has tens of thousands of clones, roughly 90% seen once. These TCRs are of unknown antigen specificity. The source was unstimulated CD4+ T cells sorted from spleen or lymph node cells, collected before intestinal transplant. The receptors originated from a human donor who received an intestinal transplant. Both conserved end residues are part of each CDR3. The order of the fields is clone size, D gene, J gene, V gene, CDR3 protein, CDR3 DNA. The D gene is left open where the match is weak. Some rows have no size entry. The others give once, few or many, or a class for an expanded clone.

NA NA TRBJ1-1 TRBV7-2 CASSLVSSSEAFF TGTGCCAGCAGCTTAGTCTCAAGTTCTGAAGCTTTCTTT
once NA TRBJ2-1 TRBV4-2 CASSTSASYNEQFF TGTGCCAGCAGTACTAGTGCCTCCTACAATGAGCAGTTCTTC
once NA TRBJ2-5 TRBV5-1 CASSTLPPPSIETQYF TGCGCCAGCAGCACACTCCCCCCCCCTAGTATAGAGACCCAGTACTTC
NA NA TRBJ1-5 TRBV28 CASRPTGSNQPQHF TGTGCCAGCAGGCCCACAGGGAGCAATCAGCCCCAGCATTTT
NA TRBD1 TRBJ1-1 TRBV7-9 CASSLVTGGMNTEAFF TGTGCCAGCAGCTTAGTGACAGGGGGCATGAACACTGAAGCTTTCTTT
NA NA TRBJ2-1 TRBV5-1 CASSPTLGLSEQFF TGCGCCAGCAGCCCTACCCTAGGACTGAGTGAGCAGTTCTTC
NA NA TRBJ2-1 TRBV28 CASLPGGPYNEQFF TGTGCCAGCCTTCCCGGGGGCCCCTACAATGAGCAGTTCTTC
NA NA TRBJ1-1 TRBV7-6 CASSLGPGGTSEAFF TGTGCCAGCAGCTTAGGTCCGGGCGGGACATCAGAAGCTTTCTTT
NA TRBD2 TRBJ2-2 TRBV7-9 CASPPGLAAPRTGELFF TGTGCCAGCCCTCCGGGACTAGCGGCCCCGAGGACCGGGGAGCTGTTTTTT
NA NA TRBJ1-3 TRBV7-2 CASSRLGNPGNTIYF TGTGCCAGCAGCCGCTTAGGGAATCCTGGAAACACCATATATTTT
NA TRBD1 TRBJ2-7 TRBV2 CASSEGAHRGWGDPDLF TGTGCCAGCAGTGAAGGCGCCCACAGGGGGTGGGGAGATCCCGACCTATTC
NA TRBD1 TRBJ1-6 TRBV14 CASSQERGGIHNSPLHF TGTGCCAGCAGCCAAGAGCGAGGGGGCATCCATAATTCACCCCTCCACTTT
NA TRBD1 TRBJ1-4 TRBV19 CASTPDRGATNEKLFF TGTGCCAGTACTCCGGACAGGGGTGCAACTAATGAAAAACTGTTTTTT
NA TRBD1 TRBJ2-3 TRBV19 CASSKDRMITDTQYF TGTGCCAGTAGTAAGGACAGGATGATCACAGATACGCAGTATTTT
NA NA TRBJ2-5 TRBV15 CATSSTGKETQYF TGTGCCACCAGCAGTACAGGGAAAGAGACCCAGTACTTC
NA NA TRBJ2-7 TRBV5-1 CASSLGPPNYEQYF TGCGCCAGCAGCTTGGGCCCGCCTAACTACGAGCAGTACTTC
once NA TRBJ2-5 TRBV5-1 CASSLAGLRIQETQYF TGCGCCAGCAGCTTGGCGGGATTGCGGATCCAAGAGACCCAGTACTTC
NA NA TRBJ2-2 TRBV6-6 CASRGTGELFF TGTGCCAGCCGGGGGACCGGGGAGCTGTTTTTT
NA NA TRBJ2-3 TRBV7-2 CVTKPYPGVGTDTQYF TGTGTCACAAAGCCCTACCCGGGAGTAGGCACAGATACGCAGTATTTT
NA NA TRBJ2-7 TRBV18 CASSPGRSYEQYF TGTGCCAGCTCGCCGGGACGTTCCTACGAGCAGTACTTC
NA NA TRBJ2-7 TRBV16 CASSQDGGKSYEQYF TGTGCCAGCAGCCAAGACGGCGGTAAATCCTACGAGCAGTACTTC
NA TRBD2 TRBJ2-1 TRBV30 CAWSVGYRREGYNEQFF TGTGCCTGGAGTGTGGGATATCGGCGGGAGGGTTACAATGAGCAGTTCTTC
NA NA TRBJ1-2 TRBV7-9 CASSLGRAIGVYGYTF TGTGCCAGCAGCTTAGGCAGGGCCATAGGCGTCTATGGCTACACCTTC
once TRBD1 TRBJ1-4 TRBV5-1 CASSFRTGVNEKLFF TGCGCCAGCAGTTTCCGGACAGGGGTTAATGAAAAACTGTTTTTT
NA NA TRBJ2-1 TRBV12-2 CASRLAPGQQFF TGTGCAAGTCGCTTAGCACCGGGACAACAGTTCTTC
few TRBD2 TRBJ2-1 TRBV25-1 CASSWTSGNYNEQFF TGTGCCAGCAGCTGGACTAGCGGGAACTACAATGAGCAGTTCTTC
NA NA TRBJ2-2 TRBV27 CASSRLTVNTGELFF TGTGCCAGCAGCCGCCTGACAGTTAACACCGGGGAGCTGTTTTTT
NA TRBD1 TRBJ2-7 TRBV18 CASQDRDGGYEQYF TGTGCCAGCCAAGACAGGGATGGGGGCTACGAGCAGTACTTC
NA TRBD2 TRBJ2-1 TRBV25-1 CASSEFFSGSPLRNEQFF TGTGCCAGCAGTGAATTCTTTAGCGGGAGTCCCTTGAGGAATGAGCAGTTCTTC
NA TRBD2 TRBJ2-1 TRBV7-9 CASSPRLAGVNRKHNEQFF TGTGCCAGCAGCCCTCGACTAGCGGGAGTAAACCGGAAACACAATGAGCAGTTCTTC
NA TRBD1 TRBJ1-2 TRBV6-1 CASSEWGRGQGVGYTF TGTGCCAGCAGTGAGTGGGGACGGGGACAGGGCGTTGGCTACACCTTC
once NA TRBJ1-5 TRBV19 CASSTPRGQNSNQPQHF TGTGCCAGTAGCACTCCCCGAGGGCAGAATAGCAATCAGCCCCAGCATTTT
NA NA TRBJ1-5 TRBV27 CASSLYRVDQPQHF TGTGCCAGCAGTTTATACAGGGTGGATCAGCCCCAGCATTTT
NA TRBD1 TRBJ2-3 TRBV7-8 CASSLAETGGSSTDTQYF TGTGCCAGCAGCTTAGCCGAGACAGGGGGGTCTAGCACAGATACGCAGTATTTT
NA NA TRBJ2-2 TRBV27 CASTRAVVGGLSTGELFF TGTGCCAGCACCCGGGCAGTCGTTGGCGGCTTGTCCACCGGGGAGCTGTTTTTT
NA TRBD1 TRBJ1-1 TRBV7-8 CASSPRDSRTEAFF TGTGCCAGCAGCCCAAGGGACAGCCGCACTGAAGCTTTCTTT
NA TRBD1 TRBJ1-6 TRBV5-6 CASSLATGGSPLHF TGTGCCAGCAGCTTGGCTACAGGGGGTTCACCCCTCCACTTT
NA NA TRBJ2-3 TRBV2 CASSEKRDTQYF TGTGCCAGCAGTGAAAAGAGGGATACGCAGTATTTT